This T cell receptor beta chain appears in the sequencing data of a study of cytomegalovirus exposure and HLA in healthy donors. General study points: In vitro work confirmed that three CMV-associated chains recognize CMV antigens. Earlier analysis looked at TCR beta V segments, and most were productive about 90% or about 30% of the time. What a later analysis showed was that several of the most significant clusters appeared linked to common viral pathogens.

The primer mix had 60 Vbeta and 13 Jbeta primers. Profiled with immunoSEQ multiplex PCR; TCRdb holds only in-frame clones, not every one. Among about 120,000 clones, approximately 80% were seen once, and the ten largest hold 8% to 9%. V gave up 0 bases and J gave up 0 bases, with 7 bases separating them. Germline CDR1 is SGHRS and CDR2 is YFSETQ. The CDR3 has 14 residues. Note on this clone: The antigen is not known.

This TCR was sampled from a female donor in good health and CMV-seropositive. Sequencing input: PBMCs. This chain links TRBV5-1 with TRBJ2-7; D gene uncertain. The CDR3 spells CASSLEWSSYEQYF. The CDR3 coding sequence is TGCGCCAGCAGCTTGGAATGGAGCTCCTACGAGCAGTACTTC.